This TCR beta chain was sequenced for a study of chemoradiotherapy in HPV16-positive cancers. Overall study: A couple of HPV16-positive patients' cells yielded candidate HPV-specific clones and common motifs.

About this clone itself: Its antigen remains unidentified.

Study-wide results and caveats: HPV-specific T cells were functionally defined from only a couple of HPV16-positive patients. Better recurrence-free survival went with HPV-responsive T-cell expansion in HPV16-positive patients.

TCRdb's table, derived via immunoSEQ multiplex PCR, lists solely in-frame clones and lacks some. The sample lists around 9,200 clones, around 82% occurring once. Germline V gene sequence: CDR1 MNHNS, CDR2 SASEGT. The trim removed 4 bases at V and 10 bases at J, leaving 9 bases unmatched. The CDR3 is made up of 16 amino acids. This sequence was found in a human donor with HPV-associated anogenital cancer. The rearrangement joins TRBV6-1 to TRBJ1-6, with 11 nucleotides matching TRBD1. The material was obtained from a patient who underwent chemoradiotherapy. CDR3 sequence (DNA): TGTGCCAGCAGTGGGGGGGGACAGGGGGATGGATCACCCCTCCACTTT. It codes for CASSGGGQGDGSPLHF.